This T cell receptor beta chain was sequenced in a study of blood T cell repertoires in COVID-19. For the study at large: Sites in the United States, Italy and Spain provided acute and convalescent COVID-19 samples. Sample material is recorded as cDNA or gDNA derived from T cells, B-cell-depleted T cells, or PBMCs.

The repertoire was sequenced with immunoSEQ multiplex PCR; TCRdb's copy has only in-frame clones and lacks some. This table has around 200,000 clones, 87% appearing once. The source is a woman in her late teens or twenties who had recovered from COVID-19. The source material was peripheral blood.

The chain's CDR3 is CATTAQGGKLFF. Here the CDR3 DNA reads TGTGCCACCACCGCACAGGGGGGAAAACTGTTTTTT. The chain combines TRBV24-1 with TRBJ1-4; 8 bases align to TRBD1. CDR1 and CDR2 from the germline V gene are KGHDR and SFDVKD. With V trimmed by 8 bases and J by 10 bases, 5 bases remained unmatched. The CDR3 spans 12 residues.